Listed below are T cell receptor beta chains from one sample, sequenced in a study of OX40 agonist ivuxolimab in advanced cancers. Here immunoSEQ multiplex PCR was the method, and the copy in TCRdb shows in-frame clones only, minus some. There are 26,000 or so clones in the sample; about 83% occur only once, and roughly 25% lies in the top ten. This specimen consisted of CD4+ or CD8+ T cells sorted from blood, obtained in a trial of the OX40 agonist ivuxolimab. These receptors originate from an adult with an advanced solid tumor such as melanoma, head and neck, liver or kidney cancer. Each CDR3 is given with its conserved first and last residue. A D gene is named only where the DNA matches it firmly. Clone sizes are given selectively: once, few, many, or a class where the clone is expanded.

V: TRBV5-1
D: TRBD1
J: TRBJ2-6
size: NA
DNA: TGCGCCAGCAGCCTGGCGGGGACAGGGGGCGGATTGGCTGGGGCCAACGTCCTGACTTTC
CDR3: CASSLAGTGGGLAGANVLTF

V: TRBV10-3
D: TRBD2
J: TRBJ2-1
size: once
DNA: TGTGCCATCAGTGAGCCACAGCGGGAGGGCCGCAATGAGCAGTTCTTC
CDR3: CAISEPQREGRNEQFF

V: TRBV30
D: NA
J: TRBJ1-5
size: NA
DNA: TGTGCCTGGAGTGCGGATACCGCGGGGCCCCAGCATTTT
CDR3: CAWSADTAGPQHF

V: TRBV4-1
D: NA
J: TRBJ2-7
size: NA
DNA: TGCGCCAGCAGCCAAGATCCTGCGGGCAGGGGATCCTACGAGCAGTACTTC
CDR3: CASSQDPAGRGSYEQYF

V: TRBV6-1
D: NA
J: TRBJ1-6
size: NA
DNA: TGTGCCAGCAGTGAAGCTACCGGGAATGGTTCACCCCTCCACTTT
CDR3: CASSEATGNGSPLHF

V: TRBV2
D: TRBD1
J: TRBJ1-2
size: NA
DNA: TGTGCCAGCGGACAGGGTGAATTCTATGGCTACACCTTC
CDR3: CASGQGEFYGYTF

V: TRBV11-1
D: TRBD2
J: TRBJ2-7
size: NA
DNA: TGTGCCAGCAGCGCGGGACTAGCCGGCTACGAGCAGTACTTC
CDR3: CASSAGLAGYEQYF

V: TRBV7-3
D: NA
J: TRBJ2-2
size: NA
DNA: TGTGCCAGCAGTTCATCGGGGTCAGGGGAGCTGTTTTTT
CDR3: CASSSSGSGELFF

V: TRBV30
D: NA
J: TRBJ1-2
size: few
DNA: TGTGCCTGGAGGAACTATGGCTACACCTTC
CDR3: CAWRNYGYTF

V: TRBV6-6
D: NA
J: TRBJ2-7
size: NA
DNA: TGTGCCAGCAGTTACTCGAAGGGGTACCCTTCCTACGAGCAGTACTTC
CDR3: CASSYSKGYPSYEQYF

V: TRBV5-1
D: NA
J: TRBJ2-1
size: NA
DNA: TGCGCCAGCAGCTTGAGTGGGGGCTACAATGAGCAGTTCTTC
CDR3: CASSLSGGYNEQFF

V: TRBV15
D: NA
J: TRBJ1-4
size: once
DNA: TGTGCCACCAGCAGAGCTTTGGCTAATGAAAAACTGTTTTTT
CDR3: CATSRALANEKLFF

V: TRBV7-6
D: TRBD2
J: TRBJ2-1
size: NA
DNA: TGTGCCAGCAGCTCCGAAGCGGGAGTATACAATGAGCAGTTCTTC
CDR3: CASSSEAGVYNEQFF

V: TRBV5-6
D: NA
J: TRBJ2-1
size: NA
DNA: TGTGCCAGCAGCGTGGGACCTAGCTCCTACAATGAGCAGTTCTTC
CDR3: CASSVGPSSYNEQFF

V: TRBV28
D: NA
J: TRBJ2-7
size: NA
DNA: TGTGCCAGCAGTGGGCCCCTCGGAGGGTACGAGCAGTACTTC
CDR3: CASSGPLGGYEQYF

V: TRBV7-9
D: NA
J: TRBJ2-7
size: NA
DNA: TGTGCCAGCAGCCCCCAGGGAGGCTACGAGCAGTACTTC
CDR3: CASSPQGGYEQYF

V: TRBV4-1
D: TRBD1
J: TRBJ1-3
size: NA
DNA: TGCGCCAGCGGCCGGGACAGGGGAATCGGAAACACCATATATTTT
CDR3: CASGRDRGIGNTIYF